The subject of this entry is one T cell receptor (beta chain). Localized lung adenocarcinoma, a non-small cell lung cancer, affected the donors. This sample stems from a study of CD4 and CD8 cells across lung adenocarcinoma regions. CDR3 length: 14 amino acids. The germline V gene has CDR1 WNHNN and CDR2 SYGVQD (reference sequence). TCRdb recomputed calls from the PCR reads with MiXCR, one row per CDR3 protein. Of about 12,000 distinct CDR3 sequences in the sample, around 61% were seen once. The sample consisted of CD8+ T cells from the margin of a lung tumor. The clonotype originates from a female donor with lung adenocarcinoma. The CD4 and CD8 labels of this study may be unreliable. J is TRBJ2-5 and V is TRBV10-1; D perhaps matches TRBD2 (5 bases). CDR3 bases: TGCGCGGGGAGTGAGGGCCGTGACCGAGGGACCCAGTACTTC. As protein: CAGSEGRDRGTQYF.